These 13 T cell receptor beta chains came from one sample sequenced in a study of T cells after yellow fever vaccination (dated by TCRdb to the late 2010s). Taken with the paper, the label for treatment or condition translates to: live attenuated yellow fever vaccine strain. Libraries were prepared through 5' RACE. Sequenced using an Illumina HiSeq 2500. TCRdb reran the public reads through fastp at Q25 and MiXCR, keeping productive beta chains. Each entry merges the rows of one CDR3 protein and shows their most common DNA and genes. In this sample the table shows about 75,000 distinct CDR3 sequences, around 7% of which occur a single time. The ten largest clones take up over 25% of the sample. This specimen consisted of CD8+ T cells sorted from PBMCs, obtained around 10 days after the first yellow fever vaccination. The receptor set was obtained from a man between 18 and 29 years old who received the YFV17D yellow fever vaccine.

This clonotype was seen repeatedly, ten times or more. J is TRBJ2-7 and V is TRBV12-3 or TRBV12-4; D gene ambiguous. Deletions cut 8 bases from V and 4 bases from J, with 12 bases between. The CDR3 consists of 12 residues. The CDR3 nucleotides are TGTGCCAGCGGGGTAACCGAATACGAGCAGTACTTC. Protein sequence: CASGVTEYEQYF.

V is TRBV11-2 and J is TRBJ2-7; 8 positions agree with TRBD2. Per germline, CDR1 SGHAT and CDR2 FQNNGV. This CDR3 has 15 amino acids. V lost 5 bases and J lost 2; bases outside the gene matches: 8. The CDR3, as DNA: TGTGCCAGCAGCCGTAGCGGGGCCCTCCCCTACGAGCAGTACGTC. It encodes CASSRSGALPYEQYV.

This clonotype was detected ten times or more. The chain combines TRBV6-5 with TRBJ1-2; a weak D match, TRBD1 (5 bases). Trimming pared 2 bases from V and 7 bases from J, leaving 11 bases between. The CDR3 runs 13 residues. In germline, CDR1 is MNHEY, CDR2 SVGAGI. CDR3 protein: CASSYGGMSGYTF. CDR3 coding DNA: TGTGCCAGCAGTTACGGGGGAATGAGTGGCTACACCTTC.

The CDR3 region has the DNA TGTGCCAGCAGCTTGTGCGGTGTCACAGATACGCAGTATTTT. As protein: CASSLCGVTDTQYF. The gene calls are TRBV11-2 and TRBJ2-3; D is ambiguous. The CDR3 has 14 amino acids. V was cut by 3 bases and J by 2 bases, with 9 bases left in between. Germline V gene data show CDR1 as SGHAT and CDR2 as FQNNGV.

CDR3 protein: CASSHPRRDTSYEQYF. CDR3 nucleotide sequence: TGTGCCAGCAGCCATCCTCGCCGGGACACCTCCTACGAGCAGTACTTC. The V gene is TRBV7-9, the J gene TRBJ2-7; tentatively, D is TRBD1 (6 bases). Germline V gene lookup returns CDR1 SEHNR and CDR2 FQNEAQ (reference sequence). The germline V and J ends were trimmed by 5 bases and 0 bases, with 17 bases remaining between them. The CDR3 runs 16 residues.

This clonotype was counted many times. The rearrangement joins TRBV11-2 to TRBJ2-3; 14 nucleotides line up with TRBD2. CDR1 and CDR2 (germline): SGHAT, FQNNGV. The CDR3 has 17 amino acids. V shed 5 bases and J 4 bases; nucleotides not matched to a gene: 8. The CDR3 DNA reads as TGTGCCAGCAGCACACCCGGGACTAGCGGGGGCCCAGATACGCAGTATTTT. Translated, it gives CASSTPGTSGGPDTQYF.

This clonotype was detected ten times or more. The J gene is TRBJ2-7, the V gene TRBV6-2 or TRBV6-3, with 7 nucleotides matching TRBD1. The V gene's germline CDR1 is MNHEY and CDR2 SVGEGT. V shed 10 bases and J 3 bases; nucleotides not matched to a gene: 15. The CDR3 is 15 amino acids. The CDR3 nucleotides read TGTGCCACCGCCTACATGAGGGGGCCCAACTACGAGCAGTACGTC. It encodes CATAYMRGPNYEQYV.

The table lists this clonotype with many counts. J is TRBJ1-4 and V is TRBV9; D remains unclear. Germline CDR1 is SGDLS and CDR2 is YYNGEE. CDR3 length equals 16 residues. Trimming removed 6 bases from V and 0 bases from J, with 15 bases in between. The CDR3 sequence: CASTKGWEATNEKLFF. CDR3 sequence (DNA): TGTGCCAGCACTAAAGGGTGGGAAGCAACTAATGAAAAACTGTTTTTT.

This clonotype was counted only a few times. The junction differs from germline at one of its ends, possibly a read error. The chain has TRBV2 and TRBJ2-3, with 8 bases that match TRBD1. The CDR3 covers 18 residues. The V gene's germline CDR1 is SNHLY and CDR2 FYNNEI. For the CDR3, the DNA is TGTGCCTGCAGCCTTGAAACCGGACAGGGATGGAGAACAGATACGCAGTATTTT. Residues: CACSLETGQGWRTDTQYF.

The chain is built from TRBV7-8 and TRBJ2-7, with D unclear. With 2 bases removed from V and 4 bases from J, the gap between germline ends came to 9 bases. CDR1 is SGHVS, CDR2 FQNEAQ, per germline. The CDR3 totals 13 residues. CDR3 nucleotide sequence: TGTGCCAGCAGCTTATCCCCAGTTTACGAGCAGTACTTC. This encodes CASSLSPVYEQYF.

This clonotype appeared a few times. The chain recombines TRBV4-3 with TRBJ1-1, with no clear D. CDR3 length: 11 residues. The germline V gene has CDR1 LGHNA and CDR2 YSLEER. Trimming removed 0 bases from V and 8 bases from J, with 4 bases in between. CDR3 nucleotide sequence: TGCGCCAGCAGCCAAGACCACGAAGCTTTCTTT. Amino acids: CASSQDHEAFF.

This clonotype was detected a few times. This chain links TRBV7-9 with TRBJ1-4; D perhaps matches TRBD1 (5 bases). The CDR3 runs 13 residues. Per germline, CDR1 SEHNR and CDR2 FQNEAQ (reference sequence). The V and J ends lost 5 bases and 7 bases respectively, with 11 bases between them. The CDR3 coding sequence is TGTGCCAGCAGCCACCCTACAGGTGAAAAACTGTTTTTT. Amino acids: CASSHPTGEKLFF.

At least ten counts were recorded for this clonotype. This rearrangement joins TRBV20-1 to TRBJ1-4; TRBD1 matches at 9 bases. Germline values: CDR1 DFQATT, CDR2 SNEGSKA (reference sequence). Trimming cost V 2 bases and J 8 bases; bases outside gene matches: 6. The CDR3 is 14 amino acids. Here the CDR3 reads CSARRTGVREKLFF. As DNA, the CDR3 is TGCAGTGCTAGACGGACAGGGGTGCGGGAAAAACTGTTTTTT.